This entry lists 16 T cell receptor beta chains sequenced from one sample in a study of neurological immune-mediated disorders (dated by TCRdb to about 2019). The library was obtained by 5' RACE. TCRdb records Illumina HiSeq 2500 as the sequencer. TCRdb trimmed the raw reads at Q25, called clones with MiXCR and kept productive beta chains. Every distinct CDR3 protein forms one entry, paired with its most common genes and DNA. Within this sample are almost 85,000 distinct CDR3 sequences, with just over 2.5% of them counted one time only. About 1% of the sample comes from the top ten. Sample: PBMCs. The source is a woman in her twenties or thirties with multiple sclerosis.

This clonotype has ten or more counts. The V gene is TRBV5-1, the J gene TRBJ2-3, with 11 nucleotides matching TRBD2. The V gene's germline CDR1 is SGHRS and CDR2 YFSETQ. The CDR3 contains 17 residues. Unmatched junction bases numbered 7, after V lost 0 bases and J lost 4 bases. DNA for the CDR3: TGCGCCAGCAGCTTGGGCCACACGGGACTAGCGGCAGATACGCAGTATTTT. It is translated as CASSLGHTGLAADTQYF.

Many counts were recorded for this clonotype. The chain uses TRBV29-1 and TRBJ2-2; D perhaps matches TRBD1 (6 bases). Deletions cut 7 bases from V and 1 base from J, with 10 bases between. The germline V gene has CDR1 SQVTM and CDR2 ANQGSEA. The CDR3 consists of 13 residues. The CDR3 region has the DNA TGCAGCGCTTCGGGACAGAACACCGGGGAGCTGTTTTTT. Its protein product is CSASGQNTGELFF.

This clonotype has at least ten counts. V usage is TRBV5-1 and J usage is TRBJ1-1; no clear D gene. The CDR3 extends over 14 amino acids. Trimming pared 1 base from V and 3 bases from J, leaving 10 bases between. In germline, CDR1 is SGHRS, CDR2 YFSETQ. DNA for the CDR3: TGCGCCAGCAGCTTGCTCCCCGGGGACACTGAAGCTTTCTTT. Translated: CASSLLPGDTEAFF.

There are many counts of this clonotype. The chain joins TRBV20-1 to TRBJ1-4; D not certain. V was cut by 6 bases and J by 7 bases, with 15 bases left in between. Per germline, CDR1 DFQATT and CDR2 SNEGSKA (reference sequence). CDR3 length: 13 residues. CDR3 loop: CSAATDPFEKLFF. As DNA, the CDR3 is TGCAGTGCCGCGACGGACCCTTTTGAAAAACTGTTTTTT.

This clonotype appeared many times. J is TRBJ1-2 and V is TRBV10-3; D uncertain. Between the trimmed V and J ends, which lost 7 bases and 2 bases, there was a span of 11 bases. The CDR3 is 13 residues long. Looked up from germline, CDR1 is ENHRY and CDR2 is SYGVKD. The CDR3 DNA reads as TGTGCCATCAAAGCTTCCGTGAACTATGGCTACACCTTC. Translation gives CAIKASVNYGYTF.

This clonotype was recorded many times. The CDR3 is CASSLEPGPFGYTF. The CDR3 DNA is TGCGCCAGCAGCTTGGAACCCGGACCTTTTGGCTACACCTTC. J is TRBJ1-2 and V is TRBV5-1; D unclear. Germline lookup yields CDR1 SGHRS and CDR2 YFSETQ. The CDR3 contains 14 residues. V was pared by 0 bases and J by 7 bases, with 13 bases between.

This clonotype was recorded many times. The genes are TRBV10-3 and TRBJ1-4; D uncertain. Germline CDR1 is ENHRY and CDR2 is SYGVKD. Between the trimmed V and J ends, which lost 3 bases and 0 bases, there was a span of 5 bases. The CDR3 length is 14 residues. The CDR3, as DNA: TGTGCCATCAGTGAAATCGCAACTAATGAAAAACTGTTTTTT. Translated, it gives CAISEIATNEKLFF.

This clonotype was picked up many times. As DNA, the CDR3 is TGTGCCAGCAGTTTGTGGAGGAATAACTATGGCTACACCTTC. It is translated as CASSLWRNNYGYTF. The V and J genes are TRBV12-3 or TRBV12-4 and TRBJ1-2; D remains ambiguous. This CDR3 region has 14 residues. Trimming pared 3 bases from V and 1 base from J, leaving 9 bases between.

This CDR3 is CASSLGGAPYEQYF. CDR3 sequence (DNA): TGTGCCAGCAGCCTTGGAGGGGCCCCCTACGAGCAGTACTTC. The rearrangement links TRBV11-2 to TRBJ2-7; D possibly corresponds to TRBD2 (6 bases). Trimming removed 5 bases at V and 2 bases at J, with 13 bases between. Looked up from germline, CDR1 is SGHAT and CDR2 is FQNNGV. The length of the CDR3 is 14 residues.

This clonotype was counted at least ten times. The chain combines TRBV29-1 with TRBJ2-3; 7 bases line up with TRBD1. The CDR3 is 17 amino acids. The V segment lost 0 bases and the J segment 2 bases; nucleotides outside the gene matches: 11. The germline V gene has CDR1 SQVTM and CDR2 ANQGSEA. The CDR3 is CSVEDVWTGGTTDTQYF. The CDR3 DNA is TGCAGCGTTGAAGACGTCTGGACAGGAGGAACCACAGATACGCAGTATTTT.

In this sample, this clonotype turned up many times. The chain links TRBV9 to TRBJ2-7, with TRBD2 matching over 9 bases. Germline V lookup: CDR1 SGDLS, CDR2 YYNGEE. The CDR3 has 14 amino acids. J lost 3 bases, V lost 2 bases, and 3 bases had no gene match. CDR3 amino acids: CASSVSGRSYEQYF. DNA for the CDR3: TGTGCCAGCAGCGTTAGCGGGAGAAGCTACGAGCAGTACTTC.

This clonotype showed up many times. The chain carries TRBV7-2 and TRBJ2-1; TRBD1 might be the D (6 bases). Trimming cost V 1 base and J 7 bases, with 8 bases left between them. This CDR3 region has 13 residues. The germline CDR1 and CDR2 sequences are SGHTA and FQGNSA. The CDR3 bases are TGTGCCAGCAGCTTAGTAGACAGGAATGAGCAGTTCTTC. Its translation is CASSLVDRNEQFF.

The sample holds many counts of this clonotype. This chain connects TRBV29-1 to TRBJ1-2; tentative D call: TRBD1 (6 bases). The CDR3 consists of 12 residues. The germline gives CDR1 SQVTM, CDR2 ANQGSEA. V shed 3 bases and J shed 4 bases, with 9 bases lying between them. This CDR3 is CSVDRGGYGYTF. The CDR3, as DNA: TGCAGCGTTGACAGGGGTGGCTATGGCTACACCTTC.

This clonotype came up many times. J is TRBJ2-7 and V is TRBV12-3 or TRBV12-4; D uncertain. The CDR3 has 14 residues. With 1 base removed from V and 6 bases from J, the gap between germline ends came to 13 bases. The DNA of the CDR3 is TGTGCCAGCAGTTTAGACCTAGTTTTGATCGAGCAGTACTTC. Its protein product is CASSLDLVLIEQYF.

This clonotype was seen at least ten times. V usage is TRBV7-2 and J usage is TRBJ2-7, with TRBD2 matching 12 bases. Germline-derived CDR1 and CDR2 are SGHTA and FQGNSA. This CDR3 is 15 amino acids long. V shed 3 bases and J 5 bases; nucleotides not matched to a gene: 5. The CDR3 spells CASSFQTSGSDEQYF. The CDR3 DNA follows: TGTGCCAGCAGCTTCCAGACTAGCGGGAGTGACGAGCAGTACTTC. The complete variable domain, with remaining parts taken from reference TRBV7-2 and TRBJ2-7, reads GAGVSQSPSNKVTEKGKDVELRCDPISGHTALYWYRQSLGQGLEFLIYFQGNSAPDKSGLPSDRFSAERTGGSVSTLTIQRTQQEDSAVYLCASSFQTSGSDEQYFGPGTRLTVT.

This clonotype was detected many times. The chain joins TRBV14 to TRBJ1-1; the D is unclear. With 2 bases removed from V and 1 base from J, the gap between germline ends came to 8 bases. The CDR3 loop spans 14 amino acids. The germline V gene encodes CDR1 SGHDN and CDR2 FVKESK. The CDR3 reads CASSQIQQNTEAFF. In nucleotides, the CDR3 is TGTGCCAGCAGCCAAATACAGCAGAACACTGAAGCTTTCTTT.